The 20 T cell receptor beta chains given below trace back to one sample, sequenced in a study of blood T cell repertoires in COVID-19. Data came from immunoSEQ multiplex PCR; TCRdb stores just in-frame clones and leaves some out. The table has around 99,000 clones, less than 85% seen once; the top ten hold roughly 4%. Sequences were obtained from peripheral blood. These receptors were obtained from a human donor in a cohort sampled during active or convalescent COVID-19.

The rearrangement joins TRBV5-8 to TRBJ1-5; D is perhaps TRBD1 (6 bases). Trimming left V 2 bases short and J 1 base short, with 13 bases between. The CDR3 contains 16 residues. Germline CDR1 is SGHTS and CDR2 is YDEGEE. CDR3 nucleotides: TGTGCCAGCAGCTTTGGACAGCGGATAAGCAATCAGCCCCAGCATTTT. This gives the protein CASSFGQRISNQPQHF.

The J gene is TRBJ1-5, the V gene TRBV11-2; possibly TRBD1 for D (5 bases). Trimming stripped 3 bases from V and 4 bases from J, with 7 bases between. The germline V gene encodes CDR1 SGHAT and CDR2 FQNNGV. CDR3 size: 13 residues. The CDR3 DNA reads TGTGCCAGCAGCTTGTACAGGAATCAGCCCCAGCATTTT. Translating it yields CASSLYRNQPQHF.

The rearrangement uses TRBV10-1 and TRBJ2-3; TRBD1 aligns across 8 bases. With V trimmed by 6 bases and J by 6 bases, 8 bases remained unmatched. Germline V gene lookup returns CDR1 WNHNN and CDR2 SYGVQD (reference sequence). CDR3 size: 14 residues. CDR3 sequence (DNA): TGCGCCAGCAGAGAGGGACAGGTGGGGGATACGCAGTATTTT. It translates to CASREGQVGDTQYF.

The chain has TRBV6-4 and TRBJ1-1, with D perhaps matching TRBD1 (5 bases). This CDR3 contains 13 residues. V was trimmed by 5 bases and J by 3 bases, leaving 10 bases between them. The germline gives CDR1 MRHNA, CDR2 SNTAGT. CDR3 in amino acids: CASSQRGDTEAFF. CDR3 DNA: TGTGCCAGCAGTCAACGGGGGGACACTGAAGCTTTCTTT.

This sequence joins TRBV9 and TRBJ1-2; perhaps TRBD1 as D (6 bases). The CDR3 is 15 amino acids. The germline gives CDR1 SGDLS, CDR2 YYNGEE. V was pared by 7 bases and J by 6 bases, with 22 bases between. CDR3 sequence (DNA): TGTGCCAGCGCGGGGGGGACAAATCAGCTGCATGGCTACACCTTC. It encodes CASAGGTNQLHGYTF.

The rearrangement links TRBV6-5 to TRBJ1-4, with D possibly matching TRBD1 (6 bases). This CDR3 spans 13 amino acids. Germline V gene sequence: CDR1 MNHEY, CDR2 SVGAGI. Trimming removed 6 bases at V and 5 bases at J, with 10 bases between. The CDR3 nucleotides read TGTGCCAGCAGCCAAACAGGGAATGAAAAACTGTTTTTT. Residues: CASSQTGNEKLFF.

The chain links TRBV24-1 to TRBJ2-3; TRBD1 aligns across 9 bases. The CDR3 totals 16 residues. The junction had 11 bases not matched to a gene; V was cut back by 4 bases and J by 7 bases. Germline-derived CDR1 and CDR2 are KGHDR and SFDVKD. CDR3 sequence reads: CATSDPSGQGRHTQYF. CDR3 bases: TGTGCCACCAGTGACCCCTCGGGACAGGGTCGACATACGCAGTATTTT.

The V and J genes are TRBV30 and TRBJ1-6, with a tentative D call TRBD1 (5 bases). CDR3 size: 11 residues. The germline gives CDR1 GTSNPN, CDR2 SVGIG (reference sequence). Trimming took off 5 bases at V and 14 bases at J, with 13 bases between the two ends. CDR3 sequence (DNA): TGTGCCTGGGGGACTGCGCCCGCCCTCCACTTT. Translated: CAWGTAPALHF.

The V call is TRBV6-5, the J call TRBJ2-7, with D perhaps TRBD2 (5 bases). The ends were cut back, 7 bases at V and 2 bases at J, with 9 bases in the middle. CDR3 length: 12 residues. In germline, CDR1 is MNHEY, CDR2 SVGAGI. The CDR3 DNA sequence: TGTGCCAGCACCGGGGTGACCTACGAGCAGTACTTC. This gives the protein CASTGVTYEQYF.

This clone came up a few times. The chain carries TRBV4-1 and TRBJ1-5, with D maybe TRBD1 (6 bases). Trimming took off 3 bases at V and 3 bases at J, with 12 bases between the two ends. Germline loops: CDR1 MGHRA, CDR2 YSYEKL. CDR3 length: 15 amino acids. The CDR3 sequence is CASSQARTDNQPQHF. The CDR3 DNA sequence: TGCGCCAGCAGCCAGGCCCGGACAGACAATCAGCCCCAGCATTTT.

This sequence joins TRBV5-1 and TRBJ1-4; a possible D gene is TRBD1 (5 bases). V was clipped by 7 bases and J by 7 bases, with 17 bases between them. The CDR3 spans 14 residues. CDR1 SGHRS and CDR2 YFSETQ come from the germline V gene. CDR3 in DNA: TGCGCCAGCGGTAGGGGCGCTCCCGGTGAAAAACTGTTTTTT. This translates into CASGRGAPGEKLFF. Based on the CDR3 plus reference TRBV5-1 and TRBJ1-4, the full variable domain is KAGVTQTPRYLIKTRGQQVTLSCSPISGHRSVSWYQQTPGQGLQFLFEYFSETQRNKGNFPGRFSGRQFSNSRSEMNVSTLELGDSALYLCASGRGAPGEKLFFGSGTQLSVL.

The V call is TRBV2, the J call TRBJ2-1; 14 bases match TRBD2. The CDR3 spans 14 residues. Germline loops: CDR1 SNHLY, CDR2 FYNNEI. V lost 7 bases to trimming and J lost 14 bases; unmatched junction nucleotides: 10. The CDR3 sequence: CASKGGLAGAGEFF. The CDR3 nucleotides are TGTGCCAGCAAAGGGGGACTAGCGGGGGCAGGGGAGTTCTTC.

The CDR3, as DNA: TGTGCCAGCAGCTTAGATTCAGGGTCTGGAAACACCATATATTTT. Translation: CASSLDSGSGNTIYF. The chain has TRBV7-9 and TRBJ1-3, with a tentative D call TRBD1 (5 bases). This CDR3 has 15 amino acids. Germline CDR1 and CDR2: SEHNR and FQNEAQ (reference sequence). Trimming pared 1 base from V and 1 base from J, leaving 8 bases between.

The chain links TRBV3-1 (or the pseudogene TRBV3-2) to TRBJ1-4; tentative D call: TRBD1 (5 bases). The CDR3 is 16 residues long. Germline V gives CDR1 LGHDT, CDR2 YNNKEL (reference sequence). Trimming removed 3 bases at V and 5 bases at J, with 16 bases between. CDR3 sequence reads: CASSHTGDSSNEKLFF. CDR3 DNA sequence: TGTGCCAGCAGCCATACAGGAGACTCTTCCAATGAAAAACTGTTTTTT.

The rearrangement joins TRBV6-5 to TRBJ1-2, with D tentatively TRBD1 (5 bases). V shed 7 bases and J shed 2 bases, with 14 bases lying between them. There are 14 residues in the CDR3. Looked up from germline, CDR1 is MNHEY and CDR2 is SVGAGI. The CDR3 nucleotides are TGTGCCAGCATGAAGTGGGGGGTGAACTATGGCTACACCTTC. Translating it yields CASMKWGVNYGYTF.

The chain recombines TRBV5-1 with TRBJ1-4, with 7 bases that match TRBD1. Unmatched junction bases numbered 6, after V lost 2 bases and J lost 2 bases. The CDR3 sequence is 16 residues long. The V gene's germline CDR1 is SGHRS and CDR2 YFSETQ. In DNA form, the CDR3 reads TGCGCCAGCAGCTTCGGGCAGGGGGTCACTAATGAAAAACTGTTTTTT. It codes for CASSFGQGVTNEKLFF. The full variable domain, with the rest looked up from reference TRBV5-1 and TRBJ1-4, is KAGVTQTPRYLIKTRGQQVTLSCSPISGHRSVSWYQQTPGQGLQFLFEYFSETQRNKGNFPGRFSGRQFSNSRSEMNVSTLELGDSALYLCASSFGQGVTNEKLFFGSGTQLSVL.

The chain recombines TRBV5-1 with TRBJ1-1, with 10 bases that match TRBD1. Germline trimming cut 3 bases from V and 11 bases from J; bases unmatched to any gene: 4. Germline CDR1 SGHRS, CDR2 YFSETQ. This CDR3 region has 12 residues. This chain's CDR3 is CASSWDRGPAFF. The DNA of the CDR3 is TGCGCCAGCAGCTGGGACAGGGGTCCGGCTTTCTTT. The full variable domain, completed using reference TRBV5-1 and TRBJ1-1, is KAGVTQTPRYLIKTRGQQVTLSCSPISGHRSVSWYQQTPGQGLQFLFEYFSETQRNKGNFPGRFSGRQFSNSRSEMNVSTLELGDSALYLCASSWDRGPAFFGQGTRLTVV.

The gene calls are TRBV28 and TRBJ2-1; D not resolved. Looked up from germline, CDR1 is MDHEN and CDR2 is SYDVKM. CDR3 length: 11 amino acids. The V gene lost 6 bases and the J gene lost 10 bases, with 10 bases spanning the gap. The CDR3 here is CASRRGYEQFF. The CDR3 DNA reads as TGTGCCAGCAGGAGAGGCTACGAGCAGTTCTTC.

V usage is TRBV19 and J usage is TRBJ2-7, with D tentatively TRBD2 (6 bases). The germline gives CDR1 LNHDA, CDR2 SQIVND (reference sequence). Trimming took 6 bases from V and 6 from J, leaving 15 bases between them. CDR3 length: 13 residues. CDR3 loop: CASREVAASEQYF. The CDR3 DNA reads TGTGCCAGTAGAGAGGTAGCGGCTAGCGAGCAGTACTTC.

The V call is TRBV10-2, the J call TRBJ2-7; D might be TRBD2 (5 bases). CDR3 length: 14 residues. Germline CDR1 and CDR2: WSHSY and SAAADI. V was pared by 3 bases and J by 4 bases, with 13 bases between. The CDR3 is CASSDGWTLYEQYF. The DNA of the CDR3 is TGCGCCAGCAGTGATGGGTGGACTCTATACGAGCAGTACTTC.